This record concerns one T cell receptor (beta chain) sequence. Its antigen is currently unknown. MiXCR was run by TCRdb on the RT-PCR reads, yielding one entry per CDR3 protein. The data hold 550,000 to 650,000 distinct CDR3 sequences, with about 10% observed a single time. The CDR3 is made up of 17 amino acids. CDR1 is MNHEY and CDR2 is SVGEGT in the germline V gene. Trimming removed 2 bases at V and 0 bases at J, with 11 bases between. These data come from a study of response to subunit inactivated influenza vaccine. Study results and caveats: The authors suggested that few new T cells are recruited per seasonal influenza vaccination.

The sequence was obtained from a man aged 50 or older who received an inactivated influenza vaccine. This chain joins TRBV6-2 or TRBV6-3 and TRBJ2-6, with D possibly TRBD1 on 5 matching bases. Material: PBMCs from blood, obtained on the day of vaccination. The DNA for the CDR3 is TGTGCCAGCAGTTACGGGCAGGGAAGCTCTGGGGCCAACGTCCTGACTTTC. This translates into CASSYGQGSSGANVLTF.